A selection of T cell receptor beta chains follows, all from one sample in a study of blood T cell repertoires in COVID-19. Clones were sequenced by immunoSEQ multiplex PCR, and TCRdb holds only the in-frame ones, with some missing. The data show 260,000 or so clones, approximately 88% seen once. The sample taken for sequencing was PBMCs or T cells enriched from blood (not recorded which). These receptors originate from a woman between 25 and 40 years old with acute COVID-19. Both conserved end residues are part of each CDR3.

cdr3_aa	v_call	j_call
CASSLEQVGEQYF	TRBV5-1	TRBJ2-7
CASSQAGDEAFF	TRBV27	TRBJ1-1
CASSIGVRVNTEAFF	TRBV19	TRBJ1-1
CASAGQANYGYTF	TRBV19	TRBJ1-2
CASSLRGPYSGNTIYF	TRBV27	TRBJ1-3
CASSQDPAGRTQYF	TRBV3-1/TRBV3-2	TRBJ2-5
CASSLLRGGVNEKLFF	TRBV7-9	TRBJ1-4
CASSAYTGQPEAFF	TRBV5-1	TRBJ1-1
CASTSRGQETQYF	TRBV3-1/TRBV3-2	TRBJ2-5
CAWSSETSGGQETQYF	TRBV30	TRBJ2-5
CASSFTGIQETQYF	TRBV7-9	TRBJ2-5
CASSLQAIRVYSNQPQHF	TRBV4-1	TRBJ1-5
CASSYTGGQPQHF	TRBV6-2/TRBV6-3	TRBJ1-5
CATLQGLNEQFF	TRBV6-6	TRBJ2-1
CASSSDPREASYNEQFF	TRBV18	TRBJ2-1
CAWAGGRTANTGELFF	TRBV30	TRBJ2-2
CASSALAGTGELFF	TRBV2	TRBJ2-2
CASSEYMGEDTEAFF	TRBV2	TRBJ1-1
CASSPLAGASYEQYF	TRBV5-6	TRBJ2-7
CASSQDQRQETQYF	TRBV4-1	TRBJ2-5
CASSLALTGKGYTF	TRBV7-8	TRBJ1-2
CASSNPLRERRNTEAFF	TRBV5-4	TRBJ1-1
CASSLVKGVGTEAFF	TRBV11-2	TRBJ1-1
CASSRSGVTQYF	TRBV6-5	TRBJ2-3
CASGLVLYWTAGAHNEQFF	TRBV12-5	TRBJ2-1
CASSVGAGGAYNEQFF	TRBV9	TRBJ2-1
CASSLRQGATEAFF	TRBV5-5	TRBJ1-1
CASSQGSSRGLVRTGELFF	TRBV14	TRBJ2-2
CASSFNREYEQYF	TRBV5-1	TRBJ2-7
CASSMGGAPYEQYF	TRBV19	TRBJ2-7
CASSLNREPETQYF	TRBV7-6	TRBJ2-5
CASRITAGPQETQYF	TRBV28	TRBJ2-5
CASSLVASQETQYF	TRBV5-1	TRBJ2-5
CASSDWDKSYEQYF	TRBV10-1	TRBJ2-7
CASSIALGAGELFF	TRBV19	TRBJ2-2
CASSQGSSSGVPGYTF	TRBV23-1	TRBJ1-2
CAWSGGGTPSQPQHF	TRBV30	TRBJ1-5
CASSLGQAANTEAFF	TRBV5-4	TRBJ1-1
CASKGWRDQLDGYTF	TRBV19	TRBJ1-2
CASSHTGGRTEAFF	TRBV4-3	TRBJ1-1
CASSPPAQLRSHRESYGYTF	TRBV18	TRBJ1-2
CASTRGGSNYGYTF	TRBV7-2	TRBJ1-2
CASSKYEAQHIYGYTF	TRBV21-1	TRBJ1-2
CASSPQTGNTEAFF	TRBV3-1/TRBV3-2	TRBJ1-1
CASSSIGGQGNNSPLHF	TRBV7-8	TRBJ1-6
CASSLVLAGGREQFF	TRBV5-1	TRBJ2-1
CASSYSRQGARSDYGYTF	TRBV6-2/TRBV6-3	TRBJ1-2
CASSQGRSYEQYF	TRBV3-1/TRBV3-2	TRBJ2-7
CASSHPDSYEQYF	TRBV7-9	TRBJ2-7
CASSDRTGQTSGNTIYF	TRBV2	TRBJ1-3
CARSLGQLNTEAFF	TRBV5-1	TRBJ1-1
CASNRGLGDTEAFF	TRBV6-5	TRBJ1-1
CASSLGTGAYNEQFF	TRBV27	TRBJ2-1
CVSIGSESSPLHF	TRBV12-3/TRBV12-4	TRBJ1-6
CAAGDAYNSPLHF	TRBV3-1/TRBV3-2	TRBJ1-6